This passage covers 29 T cell receptor beta chains from one sample sequenced in a study of T cells after yellow fever vaccination. TCRdb reanalysed the 5' RACE reads using MiXCR and keeps one entry per CDR3 protein. This table holds 610,000 or so distinct CDR3 sequences, 10% to 15% found once. This specimen was PBMCs, taken on the day of the yellow fever booster vaccination. Receptors were obtained from a young man who received the YFV17D yellow fever vaccine.

This clonotype occurred a few times. CDR3 loop: CASSLRPGNEQFF. In nucleotides, the CDR3 is TGTGCCAGCAGCTTAAGGCCGGGAAATGAGCAGTTCTTC. The chain combines TRBV7-3 with TRBJ2-1; D is possibly TRBD2 (5 bases). The V gene lost 1 base and the J gene lost 7 bases, with 8 bases spanning the gap. CDR1 SGHTA and CDR2 FQGTGA come from the germline V gene. The CDR3 is 13 residues long.

CDR3 in amino acids: CASRLARDPRADTQYF. As DNA, the CDR3 is TGTGCCAGCAGGCTGGCACGCGACCCCCGGGCAGATACGCAGTATTTT. The chain carries TRBV7-2 and TRBJ2-3; no clear D. Trimming shortened V by 6 bases and J by 4 bases, and 20 bases separated the two germline ends. Looked up from germline, CDR1 is SGHTA and CDR2 is FQGNSA. CDR3 length equals 16 residues. Full variable domain (rest looked up from reference TRBV7-2 and TRBJ2-3): GAGVSQSPSNKVTEKGKDVELRCDPISGHTALYWYRQSLGQGLEFLIYFQGNSAPDKSGLPSDRFSAERTGGSVSTLTIQRTQQEDSAVYLCASRLARDPRADTQYFGPGTRLTVL.

This clonotype was observed a few times. The rearrangement joins TRBV13 to TRBJ2-1, with a possible D match to TRBD2 (5 bases). Germline assignment: CDR1 PRHDT and CDR2 FYEKMQ (reference sequence). The CDR3 runs to 13 residues. Trimming left V 3 bases short and J 9 bases short, with 12 bases between. The DNA of the CDR3 is TGTGCCAGCAGCTTGATTGGACTCCGTGAGCAGTTCTTC. Translation gives CASSLIGLREQFF.

This clonotype was recorded many times. In nucleotides, the CDR3 is TGTGCCAGCAGCTCCCAATCAAGCGGGAGCATTTACGACTCCTACAATGAGCAGTTCTTC. It specifies CASSSQSSGSIYDSYNEQFF. The rearrangement links TRBV11-1 to TRBJ2-1; 8 nucleotides line up with TRBD2. CDR1 and CDR2 (germline): SGHAT, FQDESV (reference sequence). Germline trimming cut 4 bases from V and 0 bases from J; bases unmatched to any gene: 17. The CDR3 length is 20 residues.

This chain links TRBV20-1 with TRBJ2-3, with D possibly matching TRBD1 (6 bases). CDR3 size: 16 residues. Looked up from germline, CDR1 is DFQATT and CDR2 is SNEGSKA (reference sequence). V was shortened by 2 bases and J by 6 bases, with 21 bases between the two germline ends. The CDR3 DNA reads TGCAGTGCTAGAATAATGGGACAAAGGGTCGGCGATACGCAGTATTTT. It codes for CSARIMGQRVGDTQYF.

This clonotype was observed at least ten times. The V and J genes are TRBV7-9 and TRBJ2-5; the match to TRBD1 covers 8 bases. The germline CDR1 and CDR2 sequences are SEHNR and FQNEAQ (reference sequence). The CDR3 is made up of 14 amino acids. V dropped 6 bases and J dropped 5; count of bases not matched to a gene: 8. The CDR3 reads CASSFPGGRETQYF. The CDR3 DNA sequence: TGTGCCAGCAGTTTCCCAGGGGGCAGGGAGACCCAGTACTTC.

This clonotype has only a few counts. The chain has TRBV20-1 and TRBJ2-2; a weak D match, TRBD2 (6 bases). Germline V gives CDR1 DFQATT, CDR2 SNEGSKA (reference sequence). The V end lost 3 bases, the J end lost 5 bases, and 13 bases lay between the germline ends. The CDR3 runs 14 residues. The CDR3 is CSASGRFGTGELFF. As DNA, the CDR3 is TGCAGTGCTAGCGGGAGATTCGGGACCGGGGAGCTGTTTTTT.

The table lists this clonotype with a few counts. V usage is TRBV4-2 and J usage is TRBJ2-3; no clear D gene. V lost 2 bases and J 4 bases, leaving 10 bases between the germline ends. The germline V gene encodes CDR1 LGHNA and CDR2 YNFKEQ. This CDR3 region has 14 residues. The CDR3 DNA follows: TGTGCCAGCAGCCAAACCCAGTCCCCAGATACGCAGTATTTT. It is translated as CASSQTQSPDTQYF.

This clonotype has just a few counts. The V call is TRBV20-1, the J call TRBJ1-5; TRBD1 might be the D (5 bases). Germline V gene data show CDR1 as DFQATT and CDR2 as SNEGSKA (reference sequence). This CDR3 contains 13 residues. V was shortened by 8 bases and J by 3 bases, with 14 bases between the two germline ends. The CDR3 here is CSLSGGPNQPQHF. The CDR3 region has the DNA TGCAGTCTATCGGGGGGTCCCAATCAGCCCCAGCATTTT.

This clonotype was detected many times. The chain combines TRBV20-1 with TRBJ1-6; no reliable D call. The CDR3 covers 13 residues. V was shortened by 0 bases and J by 8 bases, with 8 bases between the two germline ends. CDR1 is DFQATT, CDR2 SNEGSKA, per germline (reference sequence). CDR3 amino acids: CSARDAVHSPLHF. For the CDR3, the DNA is TGCAGTGCTAGAGATGCCGTGCATTCACCCCTCCACTTT.

The V call is TRBV7-2, the J call TRBJ2-7, with a tentative D call TRBD1 (5 bases). The CDR3 is made up of 16 amino acids. Trimming removed 4 bases from V and 0 bases from J, with 16 bases in between. Germline V lookup: CDR1 SGHTA, CDR2 FQGNSA. The CDR3 coding sequence is TGTGCCAGCAGCTCGCCTATTGGGGCTAACTCCTACGAGCAGTACTTC. Residues: CASSSPIGANSYEQYF.

The table lists this clonotype with many counts. At one boundary the junction diverges from the germline segment, which might be a read error. The V and J genes are TRBV7-7 and TRBJ2-1, with D perhaps TRBD2 (6 bases). This CDR3 contains 13 residues. The germline V gene has CDR1 SSHAT and CDR2 FNYEAQ (reference sequence). The CDR3: CASSLTGDNEQFF. The CDR3, as DNA: TGTGCTAGCAGCCTCACGGGGGATAATGAGCAGTTCTTC. Filled out from reference TRBV7-7 and TRBJ2-1, the complete variable domain reads GAGVSQSPRYKVTKRGQDVTLRCDPISSHATLYWYQQALGQGPEFLTYFNYEAQPDKSGLPSDRFSAERPEGSISTLTIQRTEQRDSAMYRCASSLTGDNEQFFGPGTRLTVL.

This chain connects TRBV5-6 to TRBJ1-5; tentatively, D is TRBD1 (5 bases). The ends were cut back, 3 bases at V and 6 bases at J, with 16 bases in the middle. The germline CDR1 and CDR2 sequences are SGHDT and YYEEEE. The CDR3 is 15 amino acids. CDR3 residues: CASSYQGLVLQPQHF. The CDR3 region has the DNA TGTGCCAGCAGCTATCAGGGACTGGTACTTCAGCCCCAGCATTTT.

This chain joins TRBV30 and TRBJ2-1, with 7 bases identical to TRBD2. The CDR3 is made up of 13 amino acids. Germline CDR1 is GTSNPN and CDR2 is SVGIG (reference sequence). The CDR3 DNA follows: TGTCTCCCAAGGGAGGGCCGGGACAATGAGCAGTTCTTC. It translates to CLPREGRDNEQFF.

Ten or more counts support this clonotype. The V gene is TRBV27, the J gene TRBJ2-7; TRBD1 matches at 10 bases. CDR1 and CDR2 (germline): MNHEY, SMNVEV (reference sequence). The V gene end was trimmed by 5 bases and the J gene end by 4 bases; junction bases not matched to a gene: 11. This CDR3 has 16 residues. CDR3 nucleotides: TGTGCCAGCAGTCCCACCTTTAGACAGGGGGCTTACGAGCAGTACTTC. Amino acid sequence: CASSPTFRQGAYEQYF.

This clonotype has only a few counts. This sequence joins TRBV12-3 or TRBV12-4 and TRBJ2-2; TRBD1 might be the D (5 bases). Between the trimmed V and J ends, which lost 7 bases and 4 bases, there was a span of 13 bases. The CDR3 contains 14 residues. CDR3 bases: TGTGCCAGCATCGCTGGGGCATCCACCGGGGAGCTGTTTTTT. It codes for CASIAGASTGELFF.

This clonotype occurred a few times. The chain couples TRBV4-3 to TRBJ2-1; D is perhaps TRBD2 (5 bases). V was pared by 1 base and J by 5 bases, with 9 bases between. The CDR3 spans 14 residues. The germline gives CDR1 LGHNA, CDR2 YSLEER. The CDR3 sequence is CASSQGRDDNEQFF. In nucleotides, the CDR3 is TGCGCCAGCAGCCAAGGCCGGGATGACAATGAGCAGTTCTTC.

Here the CDR3 DNA reads TGTGCCAGCAGTTTGATTCCCTCCTACAATGAGCAGTTCTTC. Amino acids: CASSLIPSYNEQFF. The chain combines TRBV12-3 or TRBV12-4 with TRBJ2-1; D is unresolved. The CDR3 is 14 residues long. The V end was cut by 3 bases, the J end by 0 bases, with 6 bases between.

There are many counts of this clonotype. The J gene is TRBJ2-7, the V gene TRBV7-2, with 8 bases identical to TRBD2. The CDR3 runs 13 residues. The germline V gene has CDR1 SGHTA and CDR2 FQGNSA. V trimming: 4 bases; J trimming: 6 bases; junction bases outside the gene matches: 5. In DNA, the CDR3 is TGTGCCAGCAGCTATCAGCGGGAGACCGAGCAGTACTTC. Protein: CASSYQRETEQYF.

This clonotype has a handful of counts. The chain employs TRBV12-3 or TRBV12-4 and TRBJ1-5; no clear D. Trimming took 3 bases from V and 1 from J, leaving 7 bases between them. The CDR3 extends over 14 amino acids. The CDR3 nucleotides are TGTGCCAGCAGTTTTGAGGGAAGCAATCAGCCCCAGCATTTT. Translation: CASSFEGSNQPQHF.

This clonotype was counted a few times. This chain joins TRBV12-3 or TRBV12-4 and TRBJ2-6; 7 bases align to TRBD2. The CDR3 is 17 residues long. The V gene end was trimmed by 6 bases and the J gene end by 0 bases; junction bases not matched to a gene: 8. In DNA form, the CDR3 reads TGTGCCAGCAGGCGGGGGACTTCCAGCTCTGGGGCCAACGTCCTGACTTTC. This translates into CASRRGTSSSGANVLTF.

The chain carries TRBV18 and TRBJ2-1; D remains ambiguous. Trimming stripped 8 bases from V and 10 bases from J, with 15 bases between. The CDR3 consists of 12 residues. Germline CDR1 reads KGHSH; CDR2 reads LQKENI. The CDR3 is CASVTTSEEQFF. Written as DNA, the CDR3 is TGTGCCAGCGTCACCACCTCTGAGGAGCAGTTCTTC.

In this sample, this clonotype turned up many times. The chain has TRBV7-2 and TRBJ2-1, with 10 bases identical to TRBD2. This CDR3 is 16 amino acids long. Germline-derived CDR1 and CDR2 are SGHTA and FQGNSA. J lost 0 bases, V lost 6 bases, and 5 bases had no gene match. CDR3 residues: CASRRTSGSSYNEQFF. The CDR3 nucleotides are TGTGCCAGCAGGCGGACTAGCGGAAGCTCCTACAATGAGCAGTTCTTC.

Only a few counts were recorded for this clonotype. V and J are TRBV7-3 and TRBJ1-1, with D maybe TRBD1 (6 bases). V gave up 2 bases and J gave up 4 bases, with 11 bases separating them. CDR3 size: 14 residues. CDR1 SGHTA and CDR2 FQGTGA come from the germline V gene. The CDR3 region has the DNA TGTGCCAGCAGCTTACAGGGGACAAGCACTGAAGCTTTCTTT. This codes for CASSLQGTSTEAFF.

This clonotype was seen at least ten times. This rearrangement joins TRBV5-1 to TRBJ2-1, with a possible D match to TRBD1 (6 bases). The germline V gene encodes CDR1 SGHRS and CDR2 YFSETQ. V dropped 2 bases and J dropped 6 bases, with 6 bases sitting between them. The CDR3 totals 12 residues. DNA for the CDR3: TGCGCCAGCAGCTTAGGGGGCAATGAGCAGTTCTTC. Translated: CASSLGGNEQFF.

The chain uses TRBV25-1 and TRBJ2-5, with a tentative D call TRBD2 (5 bases). The germline V gene encodes CDR1 MGHDK and CDR2 SYGVNS. The CDR3 extends over 14 amino acids. V lost 1 base to trimming and J lost 1 base, with 7 bases between them. Written as DNA, the CDR3 is TGTGCCAGCAGTGAATGGGGAGCCCAAGAGACCCAGTACTTC. Its translation is CASSEWGAQETQYF.

This clonotype has a handful of counts. J is TRBJ1-1 and V is TRBV4-3, with D perhaps TRBD1 (6 bases). Germline assignment: CDR1 LGHNA and CDR2 YSLEER. V was cut by 0 bases and J by 9 bases, with 14 bases left in between. The CDR3 consists of 14 residues. This CDR3 reads CASSQDRGVGQAFF. CDR3 bases: TGCGCCAGCAGCCAAGATAGGGGGGTTGGACAAGCTTTCTTT.

This clonotype was seen many times. J is TRBJ1-1 and V is TRBV4-3; D gene unclear. The CDR3 extends over 15 amino acids. Per the germline V gene, CDR1 is LGHNA and CDR2 is YSLEER. The ends were cut back, 3 bases at V and 1 base at J, with 12 bases in the middle. For the CDR3, the DNA is TGCGCCAGCAGCCAGGGCGGACTCAGGAACACTGAAGCTTTCTTT. Translating gives CASSQGGLRNTEAFF.

The chain couples TRBV7-3 to TRBJ2-1; the D is unclear. This CDR3 has 16 residues. V was clipped by 0 bases and J by 7 bases, with 16 bases between them. The germline gives CDR1 SGHTA, CDR2 FQGTGA. DNA for the CDR3: TGTGCCAGCAGCTTAACGGGAAGGAATAGTCGTAATGAGCAGTTCTTC. This translates into CASSLTGRNSRNEQFF.